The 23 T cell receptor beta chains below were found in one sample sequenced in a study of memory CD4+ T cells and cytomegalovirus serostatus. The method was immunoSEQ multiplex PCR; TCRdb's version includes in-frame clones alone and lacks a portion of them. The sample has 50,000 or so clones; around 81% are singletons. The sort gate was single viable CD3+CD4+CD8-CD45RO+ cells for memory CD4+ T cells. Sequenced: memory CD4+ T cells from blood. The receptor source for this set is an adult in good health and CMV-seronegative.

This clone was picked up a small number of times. CDR3 coding DNA: TGTGCCAGTAGTATCGGACGGTGGGACACCGGGGAGCTGTTTTTT. Residues: CASSIGRWDTGELFF. The chain recombines TRBV19 with TRBJ2-2, with D unclear. Germline V gene lookup returns CDR1 LNHDA and CDR2 SQIVND (reference sequence). Trimming pared 3 bases from V and 3 bases from J, leaving 11 bases between. The CDR3 covers 15 residues.

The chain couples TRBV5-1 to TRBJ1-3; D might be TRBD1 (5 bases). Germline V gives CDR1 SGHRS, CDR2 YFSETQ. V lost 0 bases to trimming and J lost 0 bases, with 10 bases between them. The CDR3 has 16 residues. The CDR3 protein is CASSLGDRGSGNTIYF. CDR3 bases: TGCGCCAGCAGCTTGGGCGACAGAGGCTCTGGAAACACCATATATTTT.

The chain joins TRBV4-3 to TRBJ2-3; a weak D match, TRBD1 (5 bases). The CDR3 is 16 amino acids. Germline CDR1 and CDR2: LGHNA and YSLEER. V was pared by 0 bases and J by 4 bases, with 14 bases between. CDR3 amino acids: CASSQDGQGSPDTQYF. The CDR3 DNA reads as TGCGCCAGCAGCCAAGATGGGCAGGGTAGCCCAGATACGCAGTATTTT.

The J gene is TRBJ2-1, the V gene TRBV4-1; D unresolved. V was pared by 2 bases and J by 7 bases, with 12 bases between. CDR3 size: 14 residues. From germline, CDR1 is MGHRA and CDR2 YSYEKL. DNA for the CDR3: TGCGCCAGCAGCCAAAGCTTTGTGTGGAATGAGCAGTTCTTC. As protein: CASSQSFVWNEQFF.

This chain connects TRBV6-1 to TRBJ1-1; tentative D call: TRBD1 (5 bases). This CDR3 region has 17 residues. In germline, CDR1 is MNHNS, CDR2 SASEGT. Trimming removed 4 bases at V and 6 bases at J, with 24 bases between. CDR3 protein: CASSGGEIQYPRAEAFF. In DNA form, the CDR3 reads TGTGCCAGCAGTGGGGGGGAGATACAGTACCCGCGGGCTGAAGCTTTCTTT.

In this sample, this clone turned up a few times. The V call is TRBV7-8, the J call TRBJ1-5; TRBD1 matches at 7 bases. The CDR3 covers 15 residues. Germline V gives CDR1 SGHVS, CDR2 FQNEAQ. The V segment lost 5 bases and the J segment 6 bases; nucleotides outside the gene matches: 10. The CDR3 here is CASSLTTGEGQPQHF. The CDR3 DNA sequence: TGTGCCAGCAGCCTAACCACAGGGGAAGGTCAGCCCCAGCATTTT.

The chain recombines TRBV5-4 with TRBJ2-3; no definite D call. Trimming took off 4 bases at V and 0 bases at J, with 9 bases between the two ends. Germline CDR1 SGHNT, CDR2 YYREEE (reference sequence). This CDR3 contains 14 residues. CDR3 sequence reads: CASSLGHSTDTQYF. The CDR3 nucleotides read TGTGCCAGCAGCCTGGGTCATAGCACAGATACGCAGTATTTT.

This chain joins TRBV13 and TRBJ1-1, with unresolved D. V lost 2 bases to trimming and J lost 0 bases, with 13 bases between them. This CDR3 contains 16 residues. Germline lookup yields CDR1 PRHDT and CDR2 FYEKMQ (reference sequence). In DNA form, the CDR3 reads TGTGCCAGCAGCTTAACCCCCGGGTCCATGAACACTGAAGCTTTCTTT. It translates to CASSLTPGSMNTEAFF.

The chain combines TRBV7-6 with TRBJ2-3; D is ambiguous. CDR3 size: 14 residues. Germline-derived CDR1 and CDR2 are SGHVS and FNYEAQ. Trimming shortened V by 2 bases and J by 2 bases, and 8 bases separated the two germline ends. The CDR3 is CASSLNGPTDTQYF. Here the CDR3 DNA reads TGTGCCAGCAGCTTAAACGGCCCCACAGATACGCAGTATTTT.

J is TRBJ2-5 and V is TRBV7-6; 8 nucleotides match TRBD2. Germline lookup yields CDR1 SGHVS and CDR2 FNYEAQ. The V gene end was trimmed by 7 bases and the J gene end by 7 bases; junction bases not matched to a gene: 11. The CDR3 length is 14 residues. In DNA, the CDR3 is TGTGCCAGCACCCTGAGCGGGAGTGCCGGGACCCAGTACTTC. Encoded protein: CASTLSGSAGTQYF. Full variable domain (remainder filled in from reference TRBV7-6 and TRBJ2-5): GAGVSQSPRYKVTKRGQDVALRCDPISGHVSLYWYRQALGQGPEFLTYFNYEAQQDKSGLPNDRFSAERPEGSISTLTIQRTEQRDSAMYRCASTLSGSAGTQYFGPGTRLLVL.

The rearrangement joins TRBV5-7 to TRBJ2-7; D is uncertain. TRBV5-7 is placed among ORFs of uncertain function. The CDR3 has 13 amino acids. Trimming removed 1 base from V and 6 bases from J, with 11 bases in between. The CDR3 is CASSLFADLEQYF. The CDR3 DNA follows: TGTGCCAGCAGCTTGTTTGCGGATCTCGAGCAGTACTTC.

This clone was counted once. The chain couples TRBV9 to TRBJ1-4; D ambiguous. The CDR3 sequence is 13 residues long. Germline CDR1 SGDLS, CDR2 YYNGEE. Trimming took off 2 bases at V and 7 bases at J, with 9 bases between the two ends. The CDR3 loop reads CASSVDGREKLFF. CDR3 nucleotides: TGTGCCAGCAGCGTGGACGGACGTGAAAAACTGTTTTTT.

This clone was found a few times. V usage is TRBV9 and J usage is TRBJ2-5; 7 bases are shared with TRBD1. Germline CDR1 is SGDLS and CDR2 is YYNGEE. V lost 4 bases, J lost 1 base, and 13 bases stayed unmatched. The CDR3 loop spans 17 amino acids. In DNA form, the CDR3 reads TGTGCCAGCAGCACCCCGTGGGCAGGGGGTCTCCAAGAGACCCAGTACTTC. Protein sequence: CASSTPWAGGLQETQYF.

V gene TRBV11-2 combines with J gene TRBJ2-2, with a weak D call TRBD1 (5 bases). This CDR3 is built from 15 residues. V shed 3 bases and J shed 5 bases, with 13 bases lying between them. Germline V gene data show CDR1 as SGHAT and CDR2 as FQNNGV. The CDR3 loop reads CASSFWAGPTGELFF. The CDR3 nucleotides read TGTGCCAGCAGCTTCTGGGCAGGGCCAACCGGGGAGCTGTTTTTT. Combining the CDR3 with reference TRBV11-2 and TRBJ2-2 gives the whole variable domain EAGVAQSPRYKIIEKRQSVAFWCNPISGHATLYWYQQILGQGPKLLIQFQNNGVVDDSQLPKDRFSAERLKGVDSTLKIQPAKLEDSAVYLCASSFWAGPTGELFFGEGSRLTVL.

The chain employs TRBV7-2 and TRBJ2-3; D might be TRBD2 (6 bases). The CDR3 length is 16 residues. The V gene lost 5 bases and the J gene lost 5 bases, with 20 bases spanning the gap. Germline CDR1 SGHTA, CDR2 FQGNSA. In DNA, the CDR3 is TGTGCCAGCAGCCTCAGAGCTGGGGGGTCGGGAGATACGCAGTATTTT. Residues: CASSLRAGGSGDTQYF.

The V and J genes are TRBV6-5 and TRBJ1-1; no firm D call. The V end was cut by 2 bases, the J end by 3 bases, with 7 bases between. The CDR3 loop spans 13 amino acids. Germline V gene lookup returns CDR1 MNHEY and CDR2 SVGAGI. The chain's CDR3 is CASSYQDYTEAFF. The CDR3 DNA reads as TGTGCCAGCAGTTACCAGGACTACACTGAAGCTTTCTTT.

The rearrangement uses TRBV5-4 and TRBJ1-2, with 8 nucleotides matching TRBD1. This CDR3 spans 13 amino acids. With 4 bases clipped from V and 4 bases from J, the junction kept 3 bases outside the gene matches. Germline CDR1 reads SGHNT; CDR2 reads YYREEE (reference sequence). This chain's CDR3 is CASSPGQAYGYTF. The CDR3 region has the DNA TGTGCCAGCAGCCCGGGACAGGCCTATGGCTACACCTTC.

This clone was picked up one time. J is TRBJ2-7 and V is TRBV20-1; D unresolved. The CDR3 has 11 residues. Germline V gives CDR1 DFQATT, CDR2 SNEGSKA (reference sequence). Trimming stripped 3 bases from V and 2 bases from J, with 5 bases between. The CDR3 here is CSARDPYEQYF. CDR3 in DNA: TGCAGTGCTAGGGACCCCTACGAGCAGTACTTC.

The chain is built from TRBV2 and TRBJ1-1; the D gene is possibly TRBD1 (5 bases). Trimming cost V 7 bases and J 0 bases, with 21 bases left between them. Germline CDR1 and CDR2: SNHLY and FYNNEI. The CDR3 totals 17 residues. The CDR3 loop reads CASTRRQTRTMNTEAFF. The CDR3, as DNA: TGTGCCAGCACCCGACGACAGACTAGAACGATGAACACTGAAGCTTTCTTT.

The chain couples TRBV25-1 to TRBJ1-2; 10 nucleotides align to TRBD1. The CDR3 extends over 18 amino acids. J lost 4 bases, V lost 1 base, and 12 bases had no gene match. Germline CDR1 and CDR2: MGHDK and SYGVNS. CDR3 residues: CASSESTPGTGVVYGYTF. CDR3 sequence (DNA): TGTGCCAGCAGTGAATCAACTCCCGGGACAGGGGTAGTCTATGGCTACACCTTC.

The CDR3 bases are TGCAGCGTCCCCGGGACATATGGCTACGAGCAGTACTTC. Amino acids: CSVPGTYGYEQYF. The chain links TRBV29-1 to TRBJ2-7; D is perhaps TRBD1 (6 bases). The CDR3 extends over 13 amino acids. CDR1 and CDR2 from the germline V gene are SQVTM and ANQGSEA. The germline V and J ends were trimmed by 6 bases and 3 bases, with 15 bases remaining between them.

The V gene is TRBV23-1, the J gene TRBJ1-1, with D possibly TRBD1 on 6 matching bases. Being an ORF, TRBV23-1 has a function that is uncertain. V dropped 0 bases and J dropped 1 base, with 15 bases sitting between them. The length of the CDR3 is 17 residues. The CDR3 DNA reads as TGCGCCAGCAGTCAATCGGACAGATCAACGACGAACACTGAAGCTTTCTTT. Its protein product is CASSQSDRSTTNTEAFF.

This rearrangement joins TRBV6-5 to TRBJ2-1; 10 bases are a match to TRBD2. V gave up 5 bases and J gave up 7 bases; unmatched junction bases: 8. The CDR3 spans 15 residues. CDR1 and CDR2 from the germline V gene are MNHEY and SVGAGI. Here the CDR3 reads CASSRSTSGINEQFF. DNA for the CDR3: TGTGCCAGCAGTCGGTCCACTAGCGGGATTAATGAGCAGTTCTTC.